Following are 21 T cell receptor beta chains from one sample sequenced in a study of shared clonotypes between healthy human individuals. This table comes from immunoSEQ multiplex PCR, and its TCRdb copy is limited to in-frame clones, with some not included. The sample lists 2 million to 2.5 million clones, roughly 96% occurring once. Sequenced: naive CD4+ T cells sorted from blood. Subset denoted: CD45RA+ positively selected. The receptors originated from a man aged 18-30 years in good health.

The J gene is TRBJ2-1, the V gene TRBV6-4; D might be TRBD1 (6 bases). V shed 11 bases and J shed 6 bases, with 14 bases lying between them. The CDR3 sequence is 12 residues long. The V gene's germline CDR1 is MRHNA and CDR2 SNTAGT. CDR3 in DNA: TGTGCCGGATACAGGGCCCTCAATGAGCAGTTCTTC. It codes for CAGYRALNEQFF.

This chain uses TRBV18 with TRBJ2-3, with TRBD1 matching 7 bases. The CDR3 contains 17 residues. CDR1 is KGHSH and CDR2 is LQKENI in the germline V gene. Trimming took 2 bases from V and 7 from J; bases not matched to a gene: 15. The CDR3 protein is CASSPAPRTGAGYTQYF. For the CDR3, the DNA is TGTGCCAGCTCACCAGCCCCTCGGACAGGCGCCGGGTATACGCAGTATTTT.

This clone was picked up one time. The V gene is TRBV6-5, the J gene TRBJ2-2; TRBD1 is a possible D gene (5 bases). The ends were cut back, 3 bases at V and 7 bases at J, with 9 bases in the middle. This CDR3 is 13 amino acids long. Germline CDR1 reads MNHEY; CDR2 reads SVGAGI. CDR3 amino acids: CASSYYQGGELFF. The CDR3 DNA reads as TGTGCCAGCAGTTATTACCAGGGCGGGGAGCTGTTTTTT.

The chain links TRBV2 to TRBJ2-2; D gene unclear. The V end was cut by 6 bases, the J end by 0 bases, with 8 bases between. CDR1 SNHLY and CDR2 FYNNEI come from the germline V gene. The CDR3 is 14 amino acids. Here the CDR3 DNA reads TGTGCCAGCAGCCCGTATCCGAACACCGGGGAGCTGTTTTTT. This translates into CASSPYPNTGELFF.

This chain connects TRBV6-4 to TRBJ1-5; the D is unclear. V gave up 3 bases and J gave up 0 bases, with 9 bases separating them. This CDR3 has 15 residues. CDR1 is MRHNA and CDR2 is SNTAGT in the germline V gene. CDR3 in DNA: TGTGCCAGCAGTGAACAACCTGATAGCAATCAGCCCCAGCATTTT. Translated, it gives CASSEQPDSNQPQHF.

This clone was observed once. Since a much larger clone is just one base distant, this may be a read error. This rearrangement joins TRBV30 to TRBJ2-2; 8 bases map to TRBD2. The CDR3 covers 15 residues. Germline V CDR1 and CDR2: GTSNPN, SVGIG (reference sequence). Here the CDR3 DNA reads TGTGCCTGGAGACCGGGACTAGTGAGTCCCGGGGAGCTGCTTTTT. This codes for CAWRPGLVSPGELLF.

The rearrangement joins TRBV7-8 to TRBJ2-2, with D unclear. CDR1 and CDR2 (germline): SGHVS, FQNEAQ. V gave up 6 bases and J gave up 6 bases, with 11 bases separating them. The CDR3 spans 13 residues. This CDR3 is CASRPTGPGELFF. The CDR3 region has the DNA TGTGCCAGCAGGCCTACCGGCCCCGGGGAGCTGTTTTTT.

The CDR3 nucleotides are TGTGACTACGACAGACACAATCAGCCCCAGCATTTT. It specifies CDYDRHNQPQHF. V gene TRBV6-4 combines with J gene TRBJ1-5; a possible D gene is TRBD1 (5 bases). Germline CDR1 MRHNA, CDR2 SNTAGT. This CDR3 has 12 residues.

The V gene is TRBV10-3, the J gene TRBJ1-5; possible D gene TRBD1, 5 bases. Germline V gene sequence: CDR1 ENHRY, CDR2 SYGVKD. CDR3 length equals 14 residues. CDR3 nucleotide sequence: TGTGACCGAAAGGGGACGTATAGCAATCAGCCCCAGCATTTT. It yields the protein CDRKGTYSNQPQHF.

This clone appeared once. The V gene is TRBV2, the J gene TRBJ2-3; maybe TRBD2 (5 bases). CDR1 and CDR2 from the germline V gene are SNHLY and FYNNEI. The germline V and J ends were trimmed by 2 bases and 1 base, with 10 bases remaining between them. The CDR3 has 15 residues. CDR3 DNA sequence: TGTGCCAGCAGTGAATCGTGGGAGCGCACAGATACGCAGTATTTT. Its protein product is CASSESWERTDTQYF.

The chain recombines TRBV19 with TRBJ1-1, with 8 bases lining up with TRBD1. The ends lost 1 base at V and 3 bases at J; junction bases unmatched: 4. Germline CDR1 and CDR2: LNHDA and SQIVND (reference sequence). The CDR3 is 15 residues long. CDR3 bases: TGTGCCAGTAGTATAGCTGGACAGGGACACACTGAAGCTTTCTTT. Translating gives CASSIAGQGHTEAFF.

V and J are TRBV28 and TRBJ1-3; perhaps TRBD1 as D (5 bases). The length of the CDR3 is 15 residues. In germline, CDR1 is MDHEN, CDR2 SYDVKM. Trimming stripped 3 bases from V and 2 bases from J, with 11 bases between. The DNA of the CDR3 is TGTGCCAGCAGTTTGCGGGGCCTGGCTGGAAACACCATATATTTT. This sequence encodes CASSLRGLAGNTIYF. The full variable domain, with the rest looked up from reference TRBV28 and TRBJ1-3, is DVKVTQSSRYLVKRTGEKVFLECVQDMDHENMFWYRQDPGLGLRLIYFSYDVKMKEKGDIPEGYSVSREKKERFSLILESASTNQTSMYLCASSLRGLAGNTIYFGEGSWLTVV.

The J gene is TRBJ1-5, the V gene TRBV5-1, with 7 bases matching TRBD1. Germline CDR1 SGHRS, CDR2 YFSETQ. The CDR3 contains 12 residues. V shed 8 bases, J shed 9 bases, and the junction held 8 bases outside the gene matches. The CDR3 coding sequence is TGCGCCAGGTACAGGGGCCCAGGGCCCCAGCATTTT. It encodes CARYRGPGPQHF.

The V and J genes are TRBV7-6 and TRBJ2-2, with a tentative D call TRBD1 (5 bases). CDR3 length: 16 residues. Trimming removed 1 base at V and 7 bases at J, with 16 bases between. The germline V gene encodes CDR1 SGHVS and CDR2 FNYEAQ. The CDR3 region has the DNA TGTGCCAGCAGCTTAGTCCCTCAGGGTGAAAGCGGGGAGCTGTTTTTT. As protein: CASSLVPQGESGELFF.

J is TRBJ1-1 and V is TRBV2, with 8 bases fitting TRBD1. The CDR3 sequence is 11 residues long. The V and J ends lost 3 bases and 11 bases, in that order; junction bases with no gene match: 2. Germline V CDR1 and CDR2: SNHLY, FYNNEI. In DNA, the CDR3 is TGTGCCAGCAGTGAGACAGGGGTGGCTTTCTTT. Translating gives CASSETGVAFF.

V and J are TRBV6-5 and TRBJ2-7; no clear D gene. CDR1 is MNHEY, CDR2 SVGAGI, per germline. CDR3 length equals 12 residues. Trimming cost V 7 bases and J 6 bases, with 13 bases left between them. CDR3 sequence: CASTSGSLEQYF. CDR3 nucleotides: TGTGCCAGCACATCAGGCAGTCTCGAGCAGTACTTC.

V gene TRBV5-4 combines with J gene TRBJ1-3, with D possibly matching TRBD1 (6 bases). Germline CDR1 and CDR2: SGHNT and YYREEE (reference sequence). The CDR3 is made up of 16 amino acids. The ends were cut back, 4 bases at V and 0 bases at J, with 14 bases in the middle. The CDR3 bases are TGTGCCAGCAGCCCTAACACAGGGAGCTCTGGAAACACCATATATTTT. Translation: CASSPNTGSSGNTIYF. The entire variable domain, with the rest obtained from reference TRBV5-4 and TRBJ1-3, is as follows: ETGVTQSPTHLIKTRGQQVTLRCSSQSGHNTVSWYQQALGQGPQFIFQYYREEENGRGNFPPRFSGLQFPNYSSELNVNALELDDSALYLCASSPNTGSSGNTIYFGEGSWLTVV.

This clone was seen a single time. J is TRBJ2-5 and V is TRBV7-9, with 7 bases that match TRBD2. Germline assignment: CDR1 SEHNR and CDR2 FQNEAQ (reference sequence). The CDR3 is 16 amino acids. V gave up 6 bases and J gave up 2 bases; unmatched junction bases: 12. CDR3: CASRSWSGGRQETQYF. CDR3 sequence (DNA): TGTGCCAGCAGAAGCTGGTCGGGGGGTAGGCAAGAGACCCAGTACTTC.

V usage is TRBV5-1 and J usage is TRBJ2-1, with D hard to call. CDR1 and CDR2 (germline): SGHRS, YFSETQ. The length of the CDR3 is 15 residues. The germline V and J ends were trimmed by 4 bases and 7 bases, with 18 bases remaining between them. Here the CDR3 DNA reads TGCGCCAGCAGCGGACGAGAGGCCCTCAAAAATGAGCAGTTCTTC. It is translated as CASSGREALKNEQFF. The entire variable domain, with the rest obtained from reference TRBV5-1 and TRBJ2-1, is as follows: KAGVTQTPRYLIKTRGQQVTLSCSPISGHRSVSWYQQTPGQGLQFLFEYFSETQRNKGNFPGRFSGRQFSNSRSEMNVSTLELGDSALYLCASSGREALKNEQFFGPGTRLTVL.

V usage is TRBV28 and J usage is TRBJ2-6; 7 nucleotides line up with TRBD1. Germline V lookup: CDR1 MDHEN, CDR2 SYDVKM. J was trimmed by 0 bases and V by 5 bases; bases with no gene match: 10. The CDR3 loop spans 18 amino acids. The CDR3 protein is CASSPQGKIGSGANVLTF. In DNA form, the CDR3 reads TGTGCCAGCAGTCCACAGGGGAAGATTGGCTCTGGGGCCAACGTCCTGACTTTC.

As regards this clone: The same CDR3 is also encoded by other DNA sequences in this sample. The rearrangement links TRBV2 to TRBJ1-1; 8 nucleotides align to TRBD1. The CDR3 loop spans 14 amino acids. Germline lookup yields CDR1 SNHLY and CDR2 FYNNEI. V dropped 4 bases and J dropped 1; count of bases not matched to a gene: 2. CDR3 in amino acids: CASSGGQENTEAFF. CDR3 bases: TGTGCCAGCAGTGGGGGACAGGAGAACACTGAAGCTTTCTTT. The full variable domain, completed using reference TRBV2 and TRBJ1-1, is EPEVTQTPSHQVTQMGQEVILRCVPISNHLYFYWYRQILGQKVEFLVSFYNNEISEKSEIFDDQFSVERPDGSNFTLKIRSTKLEDSAMYFCASSGGQENTEAFFGQGTRLTVV.